These 28 T cell receptor beta chains were sequenced from one sample in a study of response to subunit inactivated influenza vaccine. TCRdb re-called the RT-PCR reads with MiXCR, one entry per CDR3 protein. The sample carries 500,000 to 600,000 distinct CDR3 sequences, approximately 12% recorded once. The specimen comprised PBMCs from blood, sampled on the day of vaccination. These receptors originate from a man between 45 and 60 years old who received an inactivated influenza vaccine.

This clonotype was detected ten times or more. The chain has TRBV20-1 and TRBJ2-5; D not certain. V lost 6 bases, J lost 1 base, and 6 bases lay in between. Germline CDR1 is DFQATT and CDR2 is SNEGSKA (reference sequence). This CDR3 contains 11 residues. The CDR3 region is CSARPQETQYF. In DNA form, the CDR3 reads TGCAGTGCCCGGCCCCAAGAGACCCAGTACTTC.

This chain connects TRBV12-3 or TRBV12-4 to TRBJ2-1, with unresolved D. The CDR3 covers 15 residues. The ends were cut back, 2 bases at V and 6 bases at J, with 14 bases in the middle. The CDR3 loop is CASSLLLFSTNEQFF. In nucleotides, the CDR3 is TGTGCCAGCAGTTTATTACTGTTCTCCACCAATGAGCAGTTCTTC.

This clonotype came up many times. The V gene is TRBV2, the J gene TRBJ1-5; D not resolved. Germline V gene lookup returns CDR1 SNHLY and CDR2 FYNNEI. V shed 3 bases and J shed 0 bases, with 3 bases lying between them. The CDR3 contains 13 residues. The CDR3 nucleotides read TGTGCCAGCAGTGATTATAGCAATCAGCCCCAGCATTTT. As protein: CASSDYSNQPQHF.

The sample holds a few counts of this clonotype. The rearrangement links TRBV6-2 or TRBV6-3 to TRBJ2-1; 8 bases are a match to TRBD2. The germline V gene encodes CDR1 MNHEY and CDR2 SVGEGT. The CDR3 is made up of 15 amino acids. Trimming removed 9 bases from V and 4 bases from J; junction bases left unmatched: 11. DNA of the CDR3: TGTGCCAGTCATAAGAGCGGGGGAATGTACAATGAGCAGTTCTTC. This encodes CASHKSGGMYNEQFF.

This chain uses TRBV12-3 or TRBV12-4 with TRBJ2-5; 8 bases align to TRBD2. CDR3 length equals 16 residues. J lost 0 bases, V lost 3 bases, and 6 bases had no gene match. For the CDR3, the DNA is TGTGCCAGCAGTTTGGGATCGCGGGGGGACCAAGAGACCCAGTACTTC. Its protein product is CASSLGSRGDQETQYF.

This chain connects TRBV2 to TRBJ2-7, with 7 bases lining up with TRBD1. The V and J ends lost 6 bases and 2 bases, in that order; junction bases with no gene match: 7. Germline CDR1 is SNHLY and CDR2 is FYNNEI. The CDR3 is made up of 14 amino acids. CDR3 residues: CASRGTVGTYEQYF. For the CDR3, the DNA is TGTGCCAGCAGGGGGACAGTAGGAACCTACGAGCAGTACTTC.

A few counts support this clonotype. The rearrangement uses TRBV27 and TRBJ2-1, with 14 bases aligning to TRBD2. Germline V gives CDR1 MNHEY, CDR2 SMNVEV (reference sequence). The junction had 7 bases not matched to a gene; V was cut back by 8 bases and J by 4 bases. This CDR3 is built from 16 residues. The CDR3: CASGGLAGETYNEQFF. CDR3 nucleotide sequence: TGTGCCAGCGGGGGACTAGCGGGAGAAACTTACAATGAGCAGTTCTTC.

The chain carries TRBV7-2 and TRBJ2-3; TRBD2 matches at 7 bases. CDR1 is SGHTA, CDR2 FQGNSA, per germline. V dropped 5 bases and J dropped 5; count of bases not matched to a gene: 7. The CDR3 has 14 residues. DNA for the CDR3: TGTGCCAGCAGCCGAGGACTAGTACAAGATACGCAGTATTTT. Protein: CASSRGLVQDTQYF.

This sequence joins TRBV3-1 and TRBJ1-1, with 7 bases fitting TRBD1. This CDR3 contains 14 residues. Germline lookup yields CDR1 LGHDT and CDR2 YNNKEL (reference sequence). The V segment lost 2 bases and the J segment 4 bases; nucleotides outside the gene matches: 4. In nucleotides, the CDR3 is TGTGCCAGCAGCCAAAAACAGGGGAGCACTGAAGCTTTCTTT. Translation: CASSQKQGSTEAFF.

V is TRBV5-1 and J is TRBJ2-3; D unclear. The CDR3 sequence is 14 residues long. The germline gives CDR1 SGHRS, CDR2 YFSETQ. Trimming took off 6 bases at V and 0 bases at J, with 11 bases between the two ends. The CDR3 region has the DNA TGCGCCAGCAATCCACTTTCTAGCACAGATACGCAGTATTTT. Translated, it gives CASNPLSSTDTQYF.

This clonotype showed up just a few times. The chain uses TRBV7-9 and TRBJ1-1; D is perhaps TRBD1 (5 bases). The CDR3 runs 16 residues. CDR1 and CDR2 from the germline V gene are SEHNR and FQNEAQ (reference sequence). The ends were cut back, 4 bases at V and 2 bases at J, with 17 bases in the middle. In nucleotides, the CDR3 is TGTGCCAGCAGCTCCCCGCGGGGGGTCACAAACACTGAAGCTTTCTTT. Translation gives CASSSPRGVTNTEAFF.

This clonotype has only a few counts. The chain is built from TRBV7-2 and TRBJ2-1, with a tentative D call TRBD1 (5 bases). The germline V and J ends were trimmed by 0 bases and 6 bases, with 12 bases remaining between them. The germline V gene encodes CDR1 SGHTA and CDR2 FQGNSA. The CDR3 runs to 15 residues. CDR3: CASSLAVGRVNEQFF. CDR3 in DNA: TGTGCCAGCAGCTTAGCAGTAGGCAGGGTCAATGAGCAGTTCTTC.

This chain connects TRBV5-1 to TRBJ2-5; D gene uncertain. The CDR3 contains 15 residues. The V and J ends lost 2 bases and 2 bases respectively, with 13 bases between them. The germline gives CDR1 SGHRS, CDR2 YFSETQ. The CDR3 nucleotides read TGCGCCAGCAGCTTCGAGACACTTGGTCAAGAGACCCAGTACTTC. Amino acid sequence: CASSFETLGQETQYF.

This clonotype was found a few times. The V and J genes are TRBV5-1 and TRBJ1-2, with D perhaps TRBD1 (6 bases). CDR1 SGHRS and CDR2 YFSETQ come from the germline V gene. Deletions cut 1 base from V and 2 bases from J, with 12 bases between. The CDR3 extends over 15 amino acids. Here the CDR3 reads CASSLIGQGNYGYTF. CDR3 nucleotides: TGCGCCAGCAGCTTGATTGGGCAGGGGAACTATGGCTACACCTTC.

The sample holds a few counts of this clonotype. This chain uses TRBV25-1 with TRBJ2-5; unclear D gene. V was cut by 0 bases and J by 5 bases, with 7 bases left in between. The CDR3 covers 13 residues. Germline V gene data show CDR1 as MGHDK and CDR2 as SYGVNS. CDR3 residues: CASSEYPGETQYF. The CDR3 DNA is TGTGCCAGCAGTGAATATCCGGGCGAGACCCAGTACTTC. The variable domain in full, with the rest retrieved from reference TRBV25-1 and TRBJ2-5, is EADIYQTPRYLVIGTGKKITLECSQTMGHDKMYWYQQDPGMELHLIHYSYGVNSTEKGDLSSESTVSRIRTEHFPLTLESARPSHTSQYLCASSEYPGETQYFGPGTRLLVL.

This clonotype turned up a few times. The rearrangement links TRBV7-8 to TRBJ2-7, with 11 positions matching TRBD2. CDR1 and CDR2 from the germline V gene are SGHVS and FQNEAQ. V shed 6 bases and J 2 bases; nucleotides not matched to a gene: 6. This CDR3 region has 15 residues. Written as DNA, the CDR3 is TGTGCCAGCAGTCTCCTAGCGGGAGGTACCTACGAGCAGTACTTC. Residues: CASSLLAGGTYEQYF.

The sample holds a few counts of this clonotype. This chain uses TRBV28 with TRBJ1-3; a weak D match, TRBD1 (6 bases). CDR1 is MDHEN, CDR2 SYDVKM, per germline. The CDR3 is 17 amino acids. V was pared by 1 base and J by 4 bases, with 17 bases between. The CDR3 here is CASSLSGNRASGNTIYF. The CDR3 DNA is TGTGCCAGCAGTTTATCTGGTAACAGGGCCAGCGGAAACACCATATATTTT.

This clonotype was seen more than once but under ten times. The rearrangement links TRBV7-2 to TRBJ2-7; D gene ambiguous. The CDR3 covers 14 residues. CDR1 SGHTA and CDR2 FQGNSA come from the germline V gene. The germline V and J ends were trimmed by 5 bases and 2 bases, with 13 bases remaining between them. CDR3 loop: CASSRDPRPYEQYF. The DNA for the CDR3 is TGTGCCAGCAGCAGAGACCCACGACCCTACGAGCAGTACTTC.

The genes are TRBV12-3 or TRBV12-4 and TRBJ1-3; 7 nucleotides agree with TRBD1. Trimming at V came to 3 bases and at J to 2 bases, leaving 13 bases not matched to a gene. CDR3 length: 18 residues. The CDR3: CASSLAGQVRGAGNTIYF. In nucleotides, the CDR3 is TGTGCCAGCAGTTTGGCCGGACAGGTGCGCGGAGCTGGAAACACCATATATTTT.

The CDR3 coding sequence is TGCGCCAGCAGCTTAGGGACAGACGGAAGAGCCTACGAGCAGTACTTC. Encoded protein: CASSLGTDGRAYEQYF. The chain is built from TRBV5-1 and TRBJ2-7; 7 bases align to TRBD1. The germline V gene has CDR1 SGHRS and CDR2 YFSETQ. J was trimmed by 2 bases and V by 2 bases; bases with no gene match: 10. The CDR3 totals 16 residues.

This clonotype was seen more than once but under ten times. The chain uses TRBV10-3 and TRBJ2-5, with D perhaps matching TRBD1 (6 bases). Germline V lookup: CDR1 ENHRY, CDR2 SYGVKD. V was cut by 2 bases and J by 5 bases, with 12 bases left in between. The CDR3 totals 14 residues. CDR3 sequence reads: CAISEGQSYETQYF. The CDR3 DNA sequence: TGTGCCATCAGTGAGGGACAGTCCTATGAGACCCAGTACTTC.

This clonotype was observed at least ten times. The chain combines TRBV12-3 or TRBV12-4 with TRBJ1-6; TRBD1 might be the D (6 bases). This CDR3 contains 14 residues. Trimming shortened V by 6 bases and J by 7 bases, and 13 bases separated the two germline ends. The CDR3: CASSIGQLNSPLHF. CDR3 nucleotides: TGTGCCAGCAGCATCGGACAGCTAAATTCACCCCTCCACTTT.

The chain employs TRBV2 and TRBJ2-3; the match to TRBD2 covers 8 bases. This CDR3 is built from 14 residues. Trimming cost V 9 bases and J 0 bases; bases outside gene matches: 5. Germline CDR1 and CDR2: SNHLY and FYNNEI. The chain's CDR3 is CASRAGVSTDTQYF. The CDR3 DNA is TGTGCCAGTAGAGCGGGAGTTAGCACAGATACGCAGTATTTT.

For the CDR3, the DNA is TGCGCCAGCAAGGACCCATGGGGCTACGAGCAGTACTTC. Amino acid sequence: CASKDPWGYEQYF. V and J are TRBV5-1 and TRBJ2-7, with D uncertain. V lost 6 bases, J lost 3 bases, and 13 bases lay in between. CDR3 size: 13 residues. Germline lookup yields CDR1 SGHRS and CDR2 YFSETQ.

This clonotype has more than one count but fewer than ten. The chain recombines TRBV5-1 with TRBJ1-1, with a tentative D call TRBD1 (5 bases). This CDR3 comprises 14 residues. Trimming removed 0 bases at V and 4 bases at J, with 10 bases between. The germline V gene has CDR1 SGHRS and CDR2 YFSETQ. This CDR3 reads CASSLAGGITEAFF. As DNA, the CDR3 is TGCGCCAGCAGCTTGGCGGGGGGAATCACTGAAGCTTTCTTT. The full variable domain, its missing parts supplied by reference TRBV5-1 and TRBJ1-1, is KAGVTQTPRYLIKTRGQQVTLSCSPISGHRSVSWYQQTPGQGLQFLFEYFSETQRNKGNFPGRFSGRQFSNSRSEMNVSTLELGDSALYLCASSLAGGITEAFFGQGTRLTVV.

This chain uses TRBV1 with TRBJ2-7; the table calls TRBD1, which could not be checked here. TRBV1 is annotated as a pseudogene. This CDR3 spans 14 amino acids. The CDR3 here is CTSQFTPWGSEQYF. The CDR3 DNA is TGCACCAGCCAATTTACTCCTTGGGGGTCCGAGCAGTACTTC.

There are many counts of this clonotype. CDR3 amino acids: CASSLTETQYF. The CDR3 bases are TGCGCCAGCAGCTTGACGGAGACCCAGTACTTC. J is TRBJ2-5 and V is TRBV5-1; D gene unclear. This CDR3 is built from 11 residues. Germline V gives CDR1 SGHRS, CDR2 YFSETQ. V lost 1 base and J 5 bases, leaving 3 bases between the germline ends.

The chain is built from TRBV10-3 and TRBJ2-3; tentative D call: TRBD1 (5 bases). The CDR3 length is 13 residues. The germline V gene encodes CDR1 ENHRY and CDR2 SYGVKD. The V and J ends lost 4 bases and 6 bases respectively, with 11 bases between them. DNA for the CDR3: TGTGCCATCAGTGGCCAGGGCGCGGATACGCAGTATTTT. Translation gives CAISGQGADTQYF.